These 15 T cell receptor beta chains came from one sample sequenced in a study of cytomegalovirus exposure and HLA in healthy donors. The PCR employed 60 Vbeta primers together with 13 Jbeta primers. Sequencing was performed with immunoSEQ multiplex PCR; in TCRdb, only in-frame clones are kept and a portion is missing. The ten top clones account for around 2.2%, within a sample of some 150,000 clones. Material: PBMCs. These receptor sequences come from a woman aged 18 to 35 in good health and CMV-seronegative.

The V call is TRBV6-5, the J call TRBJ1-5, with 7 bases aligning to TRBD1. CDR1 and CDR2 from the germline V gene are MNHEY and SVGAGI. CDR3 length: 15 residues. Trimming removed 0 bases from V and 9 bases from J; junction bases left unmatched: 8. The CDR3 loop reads CASSYSKGGRGPQHF. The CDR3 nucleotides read TGTGCCAGCAGTTACTCGAAAGGGGGCAGGGGGCCCCAGCATTTT.

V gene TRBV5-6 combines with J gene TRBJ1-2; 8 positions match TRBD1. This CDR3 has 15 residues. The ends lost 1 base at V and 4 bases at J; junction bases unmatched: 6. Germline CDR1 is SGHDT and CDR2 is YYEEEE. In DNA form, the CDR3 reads TGTGCCAGCAGCTTGACAGGGGGGGAGCGCTATGGCTACACCTTC. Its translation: CASSLTGGERYGYTF.

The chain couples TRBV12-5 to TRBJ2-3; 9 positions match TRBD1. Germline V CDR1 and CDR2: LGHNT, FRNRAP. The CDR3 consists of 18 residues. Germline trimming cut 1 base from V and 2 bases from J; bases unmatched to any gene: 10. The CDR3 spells CASGLAAKTGGFTDTQYF. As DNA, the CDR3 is TGTGCTAGTGGTTTGGCCGCCAAGACAGGGGGGTTCACAGATACGCAGTATTTT.

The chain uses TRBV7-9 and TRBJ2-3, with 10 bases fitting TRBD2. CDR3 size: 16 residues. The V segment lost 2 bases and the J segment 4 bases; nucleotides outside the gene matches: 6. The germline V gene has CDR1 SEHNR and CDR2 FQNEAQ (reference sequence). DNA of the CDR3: TGTGCCAGCAGCTTAACTAGCGGGGCAAACGCAGATACGCAGTATTTT. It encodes CASSLTSGANADTQYF.

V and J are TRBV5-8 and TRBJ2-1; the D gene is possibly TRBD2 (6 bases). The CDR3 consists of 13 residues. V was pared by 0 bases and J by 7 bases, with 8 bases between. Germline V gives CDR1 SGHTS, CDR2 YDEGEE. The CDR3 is CASSLALANEQFF. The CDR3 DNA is TGTGCCAGCAGCTTGGCCCTAGCGAATGAGCAGTTCTTC.

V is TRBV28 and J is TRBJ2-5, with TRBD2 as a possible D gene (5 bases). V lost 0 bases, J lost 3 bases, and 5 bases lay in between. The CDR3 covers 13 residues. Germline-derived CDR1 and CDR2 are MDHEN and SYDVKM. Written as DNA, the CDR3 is TGTGCCAGCAGTTTATGGACTAAAGAGACCCAGTACTTC. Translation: CASSLWTKETQYF.

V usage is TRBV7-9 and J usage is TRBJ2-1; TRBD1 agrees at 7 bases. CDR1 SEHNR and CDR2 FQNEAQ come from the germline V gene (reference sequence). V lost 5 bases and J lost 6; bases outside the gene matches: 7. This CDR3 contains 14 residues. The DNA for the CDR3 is TGTGCCAGCAGCGGTCGACAGGGTCGCAATGAGCAGTTCTTC. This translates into CASSGRQGRNEQFF.

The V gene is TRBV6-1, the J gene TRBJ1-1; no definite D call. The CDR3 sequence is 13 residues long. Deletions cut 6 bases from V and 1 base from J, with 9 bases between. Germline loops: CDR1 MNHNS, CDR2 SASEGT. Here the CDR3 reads CASSRAPNTEAFF. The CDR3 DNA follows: TGTGCCAGCAGCCGCGCGCCGAACACTGAAGCTTTCTTT.

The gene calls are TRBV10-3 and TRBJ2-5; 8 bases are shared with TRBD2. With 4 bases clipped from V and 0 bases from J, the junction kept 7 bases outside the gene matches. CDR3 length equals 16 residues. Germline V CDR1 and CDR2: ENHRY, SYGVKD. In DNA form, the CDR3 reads TGTGCCATCAGTGGCGCAGCGGGGGCAAACCAAGAGACCCAGTACTTC. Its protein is CAISGAAGANQETQYF.

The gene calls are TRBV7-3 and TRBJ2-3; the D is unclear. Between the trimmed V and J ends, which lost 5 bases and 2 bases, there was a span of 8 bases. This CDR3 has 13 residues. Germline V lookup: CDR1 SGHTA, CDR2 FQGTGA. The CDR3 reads CASSLTHTDTQYF. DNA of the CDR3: TGTGCCAGCAGCCTGACACACACAGATACGCAGTATTTT.

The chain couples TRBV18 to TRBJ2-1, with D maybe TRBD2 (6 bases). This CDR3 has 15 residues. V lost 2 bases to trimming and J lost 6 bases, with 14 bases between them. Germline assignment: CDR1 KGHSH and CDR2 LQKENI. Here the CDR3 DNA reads TGTGCCAGCTCACCATCCGGGAGTTGGAGCAATGAGCAGTTCTTC. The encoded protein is CASSPSGSWSNEQFF.

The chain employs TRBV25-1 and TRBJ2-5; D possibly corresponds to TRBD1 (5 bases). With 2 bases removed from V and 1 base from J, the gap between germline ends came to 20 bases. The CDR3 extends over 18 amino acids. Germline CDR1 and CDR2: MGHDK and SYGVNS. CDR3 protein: CASSELGWGTTIQETQYF. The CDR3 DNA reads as TGTGCCAGCAGTGAACTGGGTTGGGGCACGACAATCCAAGAGACCCAGTACTTC.

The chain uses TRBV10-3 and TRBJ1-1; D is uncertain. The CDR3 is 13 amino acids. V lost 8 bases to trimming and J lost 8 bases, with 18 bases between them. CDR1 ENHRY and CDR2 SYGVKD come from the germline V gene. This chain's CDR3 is CAISIQAGGEAFF. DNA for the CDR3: TGTGCCATCTCTATACAAGCCGGCGGAGAAGCTTTCTTT.

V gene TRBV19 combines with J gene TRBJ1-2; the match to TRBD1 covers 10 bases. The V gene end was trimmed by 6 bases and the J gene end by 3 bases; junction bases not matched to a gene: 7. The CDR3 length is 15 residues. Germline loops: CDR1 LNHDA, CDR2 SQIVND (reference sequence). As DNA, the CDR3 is TGTGCCAGTAGGACGGACAGGGGGGAAGACTATGGCTACACCTTC. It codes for CASRTDRGEDYGYTF.

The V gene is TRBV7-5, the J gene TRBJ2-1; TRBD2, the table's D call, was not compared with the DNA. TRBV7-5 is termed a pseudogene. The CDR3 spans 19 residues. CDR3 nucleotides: TGTGTCAGAAGCTTAGCCCGACTAGCGGGAGGGCCTAAGTGCGATGAGCAGTTCTTC. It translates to CVRSLARLAGGPKCDEQFF.